A selection of T cell receptor beta chains follows, all from one sample in a study of cytomegalovirus exposure and HLA in healthy donors. Profiling relied on immunoSEQ multiplex PCR, and the TCRdb table lists in-frame clones only, not all of them. The sample holds around 69,000 clones; around 70% are singletons and the top ten take more than 9.5%. The specimen was PBMCs. These receptors all come from a woman in her 50s in good health and CMV-seropositive. The CDR3 runs from the conserved cysteine through the conserved F or W. A D gene is named only where the DNA matches it firmly. Size is omitted from some rows. Given values are once, few, many or a class for expanded clones.

D | size | J | V | DNA | CDR3
NA | few | TRBJ2-2 | TRBV7-8 | TGTGCCAGCAGCTTAGCGTCCCCTACAGGGTCCGGGGAGCTGTTTTTT | CASSLASPTGSGELFF
TRBD2 | NA | TRBJ2-3 | TRBV5-6 | TGTGCCAGCAGCTTGCTAGCGGGAGTAGATACGCAGTATTTT | CASSLLAGVDTQYF
TRBD1 | NA | TRBJ1-5 | TRBV10-2 | TGCGCCAGCAGTGAAGGGACAGGCTTTAATCAGCCCCAGCATTTT | CASSEGTGFNQPQHF
NA | NA | TRBJ2-7 | TRBV7-9 | TGTGCCAGCATTCAACCCGGGAGATCCTACGAGCAGTACTTC | CASIQPGRSYEQYF
TRBD1 | NA | TRBJ2-7 | TRBV9 | TGTGCCAGCAGCGTAGTAGGGACAGCCCAGTACTCCTACGAGCAGTACTTC | CASSVVGTAQYSYEQYF
TRBD1 | NA | TRBJ2-7 | TRBV30 | TGTGCCTGGAGTGTACCGGGACAGAATAGACGCACTCGCTACGAGCAGTACTTC | CAWSVPGQNRRTRYEQYF
NA | NA | TRBJ2-5 | TRBV6-1 | TGTGCCAGCAGTGAACTGGAGACCCAGTACTTC | CASSELETQYF
NA | few | TRBJ1-1 | TRBV11-2 | TGTGCCAGCAGCTTCCTCCGGGGGAACACTGAAGCTTTCTTT | CASSFLRGNTEAFF
NA | NA | TRBJ2-4 | TRBV9 | TGTGCCAGCAGCTCAGGGTTAGCCAAAAACATTCAGTACTTC | CASSSGLAKNIQYF
TRBD2 | once | TRBJ2-1 | TRBV6-1 | TGTGCCAGCAGTGATAGCGGGGGGGGTTACAATGAGCAGTTCTTC | CASSDSGGGYNEQFF
NA | NA | TRBJ1-1 | TRBV28 | TGTGCCAGCAGTTTGGAGCAGTGGAACACTGAAGCTTTCTTT | CASSLEQWNTEAFF
TRBD1 | NA | TRBJ2-7 | TRBV27 | TGTGCCAGCAGGCCGGGACAGGGGGGCTACGAGCAGTACTTC | CASRPGQGGYEQYF
TRBD1 | NA | TRBJ2-5 | TRBV5-5 | TGTGCCAGCAGCTTTACAGGGACAGGGGTGTACCAAGAGACCCAGTACTTC | CASSFTGTGVYQETQYF
TRBD1 | NA | TRBJ2-7 | TRBV28 | TGTGCCAGCAGTTCTGGGACAGGGTACTACGAGCAGTACTTC | CASSSGTGYYEQYF
TRBD2 | NA | TRBJ2-1 | TRBV11-3 | TGTGCCAGCAGCTCGGGACTAGCCTACAATGAGCAGTTCTTC | CASSSGLAYNEQFF
NA | NA | TRBJ2-1 | TRBV6-1 | TGTGCCAGCAGCACACCCCTCTTTTACAATGAGCAGTTCTTC | CASSTPLFYNEQFF
NA | NA | TRBJ2-3 | TRBV11-2 | TGTGCCAGCAGCTTCACAGTAACTAGCACAGATACGCAGTATTTT | CASSFTVTSTDTQYF
TRBD2 | few | TRBJ2-1 | TRBV27 | TGTGCCAGCAGTTTATGGTCTAGCGGGAACTACAATGAGCAGTTCTTC | CASSLWSSGNYNEQFF
TRBD1 | few | TRBJ2-7 | TRBV5-1 | TGCGCCAGCAGCTTGACAGGGGAATACGAGCAGTACTTC | CASSLTGEYEQYF
TRBD1 | NA | TRBJ2-1 | TRBV2 | TGTGCCAGCAGTCCCCGGACAGGTTCCTACAATGAGCAGTTCTTC | CASSPRTGSYNEQFF
NA | NA | TRBJ1-3 | TRBV7-2 | TGTGCCAGCAGCTTAGGACAGGCAGACTCTGGAAACACCATATATTTT | CASSLGQADSGNTIYF
NA | NA | TRBJ1-5 | TRBV7-8 | TGTGCCAGCAGCCCGATTTCGAGCCAGCCCCAGCATTTT | CASSPISSQPQHF
NA | NA | TRBJ2-7 | TRBV30 | TGTGCCTGGAAGATGGACAGCTTCTCCTACGAGCAGTACTTC | CAWKMDSFSYEQYF
TRBD2 | NA | TRBJ2-5 | TRBV27 | TGTGCCAGCAGTTTACAGCGGGGGAGGAAAGAGACCCAGTACTTC | CASSLQRGRKETQYF
NA | NA | TRBJ2-1 | TRBV28 | TGTGCCAGCATCGGGGGGCAAAGGCGTAATGAGCAGTTCTTC | CASIGGQRRNEQFF
NA | NA | TRBJ2-7 | TRBV6-5 | TGTGCCAGCAGTAGAGAAGGGACACGTCCCTACGAGCAGTACTTC | CASSREGTRPYEQYF
TRBD2 | NA | TRBJ2-5 | TRBV7-7 | TGTGCCAGCAGCTTAGCCCGGGGGGGTCCACAAGAGACCCAGTACTTC | CASSLARGGPQETQYF
TRBD2 | NA | TRBJ2-7 | TRBV30 | TGTGCCTGGAGTGTACCCTCGCTAGCGGGAGGCTCCTACGAGCAGTACTTC | CAWSVPSLAGGSYEQYF
NA | few | TRBJ1-3 | TRBV7-2 | TGTGCCAGCAGCTCGGACAGCTCTGGAAACACCATATATTTT | CASSSDSSGNTIYF
NA | NA | TRBJ2-3 | TRBV7-2 | TGTGCCAGCAGCTTAGCGGCCTTCCCCACAGATACGCAGTATTTT | CASSLAAFPTDTQYF
TRBD1 | NA | TRBJ2-7 | TRBV28 | TGTGCCAGCAGTCCATATGCAGGGGGACAGGGTCCAATCGAGCAGTACTTC | CASSPYAGGQGPIEQYF
NA | NA | TRBJ2-2 | TRBV10-3 | TGTGCCATCAGTGGCGGTGCGGCCCCAGCCGGGGAGCTGTTTTTT | CAISGGAAPAGELFF
TRBD1 | NA | TRBJ2-1 | TRBV5-3 | TGTGCCAGAAGCCCACGAGCGGGACAGGGGGCCCACAATGAGCAGTTCTTC | CARSPRAGQGAHNEQFF
NA | NA | TRBJ1-3 | TRBV5-1 | TGCGCCAGCAGCTTGGGACACTCTGGAAACACCATATATTTT | CASSLGHSGNTIYF
NA | few | TRBJ1-5 | TRBV21-1 | TGTGCCAGCAGCAAAGGTGGACAGGGAGGCAATCAGCCCCAGCATTTT | CASSKGGQGGNQPQHF
NA | NA | TRBJ1-2 | TRBV20-1 | TGCAGTGCCCACAGGGCCGGCTACACCTTC | CSAHRAGYTF
TRBD1 | NA | TRBJ1-2 | TRBV4-3 | TGCGCCAGCAGCCAAGAACGGGAGACAGGGGGCTTGTCTGGCTACACCTTC | CASSQERETGGLSGYTF
NA | once | TRBJ2-1 | TRBV6-8 | TGTGCCAGCAGTTACGCCCGGGACACCTACAATGAGCAGTTCTTC | CASSYARDTYNEQFF
TRBD2 | few | TRBJ2-7 | TRBV5-6 | TGTGCCAGCAGCTTACTAGCGGGAGGTTCGGACGAGCAGTACTTC | CASSLLAGGSDEQYF
NA | NA | TRBJ1-4 | TRBV30 | TGTGCCTGGAGTTTTGGCCAACAAAAACTGTTTTTT | CAWSFGQQKLFF
NA | NA | TRBJ1-1 | TRBV5-5 | TGTGCCAGCAGCTTGGCGGGGGACACTGAAGCTTTCTTT | CASSLAGDTEAFF
TRBD2 | NA | TRBJ2-2 | TRBV28 | TGTGCCAGCAGGGGAGGGACTAGGAGTCCCGGGGAGCTGTTTTTT | CASRGGTRSPGELFF
NA | few | TRBJ2-3 | TRBV7-9 | TGTGCCAGCAGTACAGGGATAATTGTCACAGATACGCAGTATTTT | CASSTGIIVTDTQYF
NA | few | TRBJ1-2 | TRBV19 | TGTGCCAGTAGTAAGGGACACTATTATGGCTACACCTTC | CASSKGHYYGYTF
TRBD1 | NA | TRBJ2-5 | TRBV5-4 | TGTGCCAGCAGCTTGGAGGGGGCTTGGGAGACCCAGTACTTC | CASSLEGAWETQYF
NA | NA | TRBJ2-4 | TRBV19 | TGTGCCACTGGGGGGTTGGACGTAAACATTCAGTACTTC | CATGGLDVNIQYF
TRBD2 | NA | TRBJ2-5 | TRBV28 | TGTGCCAGCAGTTTAGCGGGGGGGCGAGAGACCCAGTACTTC | CASSLAGGRETQYF
NA | NA | TRBJ2-1 | TRBV5-1 | TGCGCCAGCAGCTTGGCCCTCGGGGCGGGGATGAATGAGCAGTTCTTC | CASSLALGAGMNEQFF
NA | NA | TRBJ1-1 | TRBV2 | TGTGCCAGCAGTGAGGCCAGAGGCTATGAAGCTTTCTTT | CASSEARGYEAFF
NA | few | TRBJ2-1 | TRBV5-1 | TGCGCCAGCAGCTTAGCGGACCTCAACAATGAGCAGTTCTTC | CASSLADLNNEQFF
NA | NA | TRBJ1-1 | TRBV4-1 | TGCGCCAGCAGCCAAGCTATAGGCAGGGAGAACACTGAAGCTTTCTTT | CASSQAIGRENTEAFF
NA | NA | TRBJ1-4 | TRBV4-3 | TGCGCCAGCAGCCAAGACAGGCAGGGAGGAAAAAAACTGTTTTTT | CASSQDRQGGKKLFF
NA | NA | TRBJ2-2 | TRBV4-3 | TGCGCCAGCAGCCAAGTTCCAGCGGTTGACACCGGGAAGCTGTTTTTT | CASSQVPAVDTGKLFF
TRBD1 | NA | TRBJ2-2 | TRBV23-1 | TGCGCCAGCACCTTTTCCCTACAGGGGGCCACCGGGGAGCTGTTTTTT | CASTFSLQGATGELFF
TRBD1 | NA | TRBJ2-5 | TRBV4-3 | TGCGCCAGCAGCCCAGACAGGGGGCTTTTGGAGACCCAGTACTTC | CASSPDRGLLETQYF
TRBD1 | NA | TRBJ2-7 | TRBV18 | TGTGCCAGCTCACCCGATACAGACAGGGGATCCCCCTACGAGCAGTACTTC | CASSPDTDRGSPYEQYF
NA | NA | TRBJ1-2 | TRBV18 | TGTGCCAGCTCACTCGTTGGGAGGGATGGCTACACCTTC | CASSLVGRDGYTF